This T cell receptor (beta chain) was found in a study of high-grade serous ovarian cancer treatment subgroups. Study-wide context: Mean per sample: around 14,000 reads, 7,400 or so unique TCR beta rearrangements. Regarding the study as a whole: CDR1 and CDR2 were left unanalyzed; analyses focused on CDR3. Same-patient tumor repertoires overlapped at about 0.095 to 0.8; different patients barely overlapped.

Notes on this clone: What it binds is unknown.

CDR3 size: 16 residues. Per the germline V gene, CDR1 is LGHNA and CDR2 is YNFKEQ. J gave up 3 bases and V 0 bases, and 7 bases lay outside the gene matches. This table comes from immunoSEQ multiplex PCR, and its TCRdb copy is limited to in-frame clones, with some not included. The data hold under 20,000 clones, with roughly two thirds observed a single time. Tumor samples were obtained before definitive surgery or chemotherapy. J is TRBJ2-7 and V is TRBV4-2, with 8 bases aligning to TRBD2. This clonotype was obtained from a human donor with high-grade serous ovarian cancer. The sample taken for sequencing was tumor tissue. CDR3 in DNA: TGTGCCAGCAGCCAAGAAGGCGGGGGGACACTCTACGAGCAGTACTTC. It yields the protein CASSQEGGGTLYEQYF.